This TCR beta chain appears in the sequencing data of a study of Graves' ophthalmopathy and Graves' hyperthyroidism. Study-level information: Peripheral blood was obtained at first diagnosis, ahead of any treatment.

Ophthalmopathy donors were characterized by moderate-to-severe activity, CAS of at least 3, NOSPECS of at least 4, and duration under 3 months. PBMCs were isolated by Ficoll-Paque density gradient centrifugation, using roughly 9.7 ml of fresh peripheral blood as the starting material. Study-wide results and limits: A majority of expanded thyroid clonotypes exceeding 0.001 frequency were likewise present in blood.

Germline CDR1 is GTSNPN and CDR2 is SVGIG (reference sequence). This CDR3 has 13 amino acids. The V and J ends lost 0 bases and 7 bases, in that order; junction bases with no gene match: 5. RNA transcripts were the template, and TCR beta CDR3 regions were amplified from them. The authors performed first-round RT-PCR with HTBI primers and then a second-round multiplex PCR. In TCRdb, the multiplex PCR reads were re-called with MiXCR into one record per CDR3 protein. The sample consists of about 500,000 distinct CDR3 sequences, approximately 15% of them appearing once. This clonotype was seen at least ten times. Its antigen is currently unknown.

Sequencing used blood. The V call is TRBV30, the J call TRBJ1-1; the match to TRBD1 covers 7 bases. The receptor comes from a woman aged 25 to 39 with Graves' ophthalmopathy. The CDR3 here is CAWSVFQGGEAFF. The CDR3 DNA is TGTGCCTGGAGTGTATTCCAGGGGGGTGAAGCTTTCTTT.